The entry below describes one T cell receptor beta chain. The antigen it binds to is not known. There are no base qualities to consult, and no much larger clone falls within one base. TCRbeta CDR3 regions were amplified from genomic DNA using the immunoSEQ Assay, a bias-controlled multiplex PCR. Per the original workflow: Within the assay, amplification of reference gene primers was used to estimate how many nucleated cells each sample contained. Sequence reads were collapsed and filtered to measure the absolute abundance of every unique TCRbeta CDR3 rearrangement. For each sample, productive Simpson clonality was calculated by taking the square root of Simpson's diversity index across productive rearrangements. TCRdb limited this immuneACCESS table to in-frame rearrangements with V and J called. A share of clones is missing; checked studies link under half to unresolved V genes, and the rest is unexplained. V, J and clone size are those of that table, while D and trimming were read from the DNA. Here the sample has about 190,000 clones; roughly 82% occur a single time. The top ten clonotypes cover around 8.6% of the sample.

The sample is drawn from a study of blood T cell repertoires in COVID-19 (dated by TCRdb to the early 2020s). For the study in its entirety: Samples covering the acute and convalescent phases of COVID-19 were provided by collaborators in the United States, Italy and Spain. The prospective study material was composed of cDNA or gDNA derived from T cells, B-cell-depleted T cells, or PBMCs. Deeply sampled blood TCRbeta repertoires from subjects exposed to, actively infected with, or recovered from COVID-19 were included in the dataset. A freely available public database, intended as a resource for researchers studying the immune response to SARS-CoV-2, is where the repertoires were released. The samples were drawn from two sources: the first 160 participants of the ongoing ImmuneRACE study, and fewer than 1,500 subjects contributed by 6 global collaborators. Sample metadata almost always included a de-identified subject ID, COVID-19 status, age in years and sex. Where available, HLA class I and class II types were taken from metadata supplied by the sample provider and were not determined by assay-based typing.

Overall results and qualifications from the work: The quantity of clinical and demographic metadata differed by source and by participant and was supplied without curation.

In the prospective study, participants were roughly 18 to 90 years old, resided in 25 or so geographic areas of the United States, and were enrolled through a virtual design. To assign participants to cohorts, the prospective study relied on clinical history that participants themselves reported in a screening survey and a study questionnaire. ImmuneRACE Cohort 3 recovered participants were defined by two consecutive negative NP/OP PCR tests, healthcare professional clearance, or symptom resolution. Mobile phlebotomists in the prospective study collected whole blood, serum and a nasopharyngeal or oropharyngeal swab from every participant. Additional blood draws and questionnaires over an approximately 2-month period could optionally be provided by prospective study participants. Prospective study blood samples were shipped either frozen or at room temperature before DNA extraction. The sample consisted of PBMCs or T cells enriched from blood (not recorded which). The receptor comes from a woman in her twenties or thirties who had recovered from COVID-19.

CDR3 protein: CASGLGTGGKQETQYF. DNA sequence: TGTGCTAGTGGTTTGGGGACAGGGGGTAAACAAGAGACCCAGTACTTC. Recombination linked TRBV12-5 to TRBJ2-5, with 10 middle bases fitting TRBD1. Per the germline V gene, LGHNT is the CDR1 and FRNRAP is the CDR2. Including the terminal cysteine and phenylalanine, the CDR3 comprises 16 residues. Only CDR3 DNA is held: 48 bases, read in frame from base 1. At the junction V is shortened by 1 base and J by 2 bases; bases outside the gene matches: 4.